A single sample gave rise to the 30 T cell receptor beta chains below, sequenced in a study of T cells in Graves' hyperthyroidism and ophthalmopathy. RNA transcripts were the template for amplifying TCR beta CDR3 regions. The TCR CDR3 was amplified in a first-round RT-PCR using the HTBI primer set. MiXCR, applied by TCRdb to the multiplex PCR reads, yields one record per CDR3 protein. The table includes approximately 600,000 distinct CDR3 sequences, approximately 15% detected once. Material for sequencing was blood. The receptors derive from a woman between 18 and 29 years old with Graves' ophthalmopathy.

In its sample, this clonotype was seen many times. The V gene is TRBV29-1, the J gene TRBJ1-5; TRBD1 is a possible D gene (5 bases). The CDR3 extends over 13 amino acids. Germline V gene sequence: CDR1 SQVTM, CDR2 ANQGSEA. The V end lost 5 bases, the J end lost 2 bases, and 10 bases lay between the germline ends. The CDR3 loop is CSVQGVGNQPQHF. CDR3 nucleotide sequence: TGCAGCGTTCAAGGGGTCGGCAATCAGCCCCAGCATTTT.

Ten or more counts support this clonotype. Here the CDR3 reads CASSWRGTGSTEAFF. The CDR3 nucleotides are TGCGCCAGCAGCTGGAGAGGGACAGGCTCCACTGAAGCTTTCTTT. This rearrangement joins TRBV5-1 to TRBJ1-1; 8 nucleotides match TRBD1. This CDR3 has 15 amino acids. V was pared by 3 bases and J by 4 bases, with 8 bases of the junction left unmatched. Per the germline V gene, CDR1 is SGHRS and CDR2 is YFSETQ.

This clonotype occurred many times. The V call is TRBV18, the J call TRBJ1-5; tentatively, D is TRBD1 (5 bases). The CDR3 spans 14 residues. V was shortened by 3 bases and J by 6 bases, with 12 bases between the two germline ends. The germline V gene has CDR1 KGHSH and CDR2 LQKENI. The CDR3 sequence is CASSPQERGQPQHF. CDR3 nucleotide sequence: TGTGCCAGCTCACCCCAGGAGAGGGGTCAGCCCCAGCATTTT.

The chain carries TRBV7-3 and TRBJ2-2; D perhaps matches TRBD1 (6 bases). The CDR3 spans 13 residues. Deletions cut 5 bases from V and 8 bases from J, with 12 bases between. CDR1 is SGHTA and CDR2 is FQGTGA in the germline V gene. The CDR3 DNA is TGTGCCAGCAGCAGGACAGTCGGGGGGGAGCTGTTTTTT. Protein: CASSRTVGGELFF.

V gene TRBV6-1 combines with J gene TRBJ2-7, with 7 positions matching TRBD1. The germline gives CDR1 MNHNS, CDR2 SASEGT. V shed 3 bases, J shed 1 base, and the junction held 9 bases outside the gene matches. CDR3 length: 16 amino acids. The CDR3 sequence is CASSDKTGIISYEQYF. CDR3 nucleotide sequence: TGTGCCAGCAGTGACAAGACAGGGATCATTTCCTACGAGCAGTACTTC.

The chain has TRBV12-3 or TRBV12-4 and TRBJ1-4, with 9 bases lining up with TRBD1. This CDR3 region has 16 residues. V lost 5 bases to trimming and J lost 2 bases; unmatched junction nucleotides: 6. The CDR3 DNA sequence: TGTGCCAGCAGTGAACAGGGGGCGCAGACTAATGAAAAACTGTTTTTT. Its translation: CASSEQGAQTNEKLFF.

This clonotype was picked up a small number of times. The chain has TRBV7-3 and TRBJ2-2; 7 bases line up with TRBD2. The germline V gene has CDR1 SGHTA and CDR2 FQGTGA. Losses at the gene ends were 0 bases for V and 7 bases for J; bases not matched to a gene: 8. CDR3 length: 16 amino acids. The CDR3 region is CASSLTLAGEVGELFF. CDR3 in DNA: TGTGCCAGCAGCTTAACATTGGCGGGAGAGGTCGGGGAGCTGTTTTTT.

This clonotype was counted between two and nine times. The chain has TRBV29-1 and TRBJ1-4; D perhaps matches TRBD1 (5 bases). The germline gives CDR1 SQVTM, CDR2 ANQGSEA. V gave up 2 bases and J gave up 5 bases, with 9 bases separating them. The CDR3 is 13 residues long. The CDR3 DNA sequence: TGCAGCGTTGAATTGGGGGGGAATGAAAAACTGTTTTTT. Encoded protein: CSVELGGNEKLFF. Full variable domain (missing parts from reference TRBV29-1 and TRBJ1-4): SAVISQKPSRDICQRGTSLTIQCQVDSQVTMMFWYRQQPGQSLTLIATANQGSEATYESGFVIDKFPISRPNLTFSTLTVSNMSPEDSSIYLCSVELGGNEKLFFGSGTQLSVL.

This clonotype occurred many times. The chain is built from TRBV30 and TRBJ1-1, with a weak D call TRBD1 (6 bases). V lost 0 bases and J 4 bases, leaving 15 bases between the germline ends. Per the germline V gene, CDR1 is GTSNPN and CDR2 is SVGIG (reference sequence). The CDR3 is 15 amino acids. The CDR3 loop is CAWSVRGAPVTEAFF. The DNA for the CDR3 is TGTGCCTGGAGTGTAAGGGGGGCCCCGGTCACTGAAGCTTTCTTT.

This clonotype came up many times. The gene calls are TRBV12-3 or TRBV12-4 and TRBJ2-7; TRBD2 matches 8 bases. J gave up 4 bases and V 1 base, and 0 bases lay outside the gene matches. The CDR3 sequence is 13 residues long. In DNA, the CDR3 is TGTGCCAGCAGTTTAGGCGGGAGGTACGAGCAGTACTTC. As protein: CASSLGGRYEQYF.

In its sample, this clonotype was seen many times. CDR3 residues: CASRPTTGELFF. CDR3 coding DNA: TGTGCCAGCAGACCTACAACCGGGGAGCTGTTTTTT. The genes are TRBV6-2 or TRBV6-3 and TRBJ2-2; D gene unclear. Germline CDR1 and CDR2: MNHEY and SVGEGT. The CDR3 has 12 residues. Trimming pared 6 bases from V and 5 bases from J, leaving 7 bases between.

This chain links TRBV7-9 with TRBJ2-5, with D perhaps matching TRBD1 or TRBD2 (6 bases each). V shed 6 bases and J shed 7 bases, with 21 bases lying between them. The germline V gene has CDR1 SEHNR and CDR2 FQNEAQ (reference sequence). The CDR3 is 15 residues long. The CDR3 DNA sequence: TGTGCCAGCAGTGCCCGGGGGCCCACATCGGGGACCCAGTACTTC. Its protein product is CASSARGPTSGTQYF. Together with reference TRBV7-9 and TRBJ2-5, the CDR3 gives the full variable domain: DTGVSQNPRHKITKRGQNVTFRCDPISEHNRLYWYRQTLGQGPEFLTYFQNEAQLEKSRLLSDRFSAERPKGSFSTLEIQRTEQGDSAMYLCASSARGPTSGTQYFGPGTRLLVL.

V gene TRBV5-5 combines with J gene TRBJ2-1; TRBD1 agrees at 8 bases. The CDR3 is 17 residues long. CDR1 is SGHKS, CDR2 YYEKEE, per germline (reference sequence). After removal of 4 bases from V and 1 base from J, the junction contained 10 bases not matched to a gene. CDR3 region: CASSPYWDRPSYNEQFF. In nucleotides, the CDR3 is TGTGCCAGCAGCCCGTATTGGGACAGGCCGTCCTACAATGAGCAGTTCTTC.

The V call is TRBV6-2 or TRBV6-3, the J call TRBJ2-1, with TRBD1 matching 7 bases. The CDR3 covers 18 residues. The V gene end was trimmed by 0 bases and the J gene end by 8 bases; junction bases not matched to a gene: 16. Germline V lookup: CDR1 MNHEY, CDR2 SVGEGT. The CDR3, as DNA: TGTGCCAGCAGTTACTCGCCGACTCTGATAGGGACAGAGGATGAGCAGTTCTTC. Translated: CASSYSPTLIGTEDEQFF.

The CDR3 protein is CASTLVGGHRGYTF. In DNA, the CDR3 is TGTGCCAGCACCCTAGTCGGGGGGCATAGAGGCTACACCTTC. The V call is TRBV28, the J call TRBJ1-2; D might be TRBD1 (6 bases). The CDR3 sequence is 14 residues long. V was trimmed by 7 bases and J by 8 bases, leaving 20 bases between them. Germline CDR1 and CDR2: MDHEN and SYDVKM.

This clonotype was observed at least ten times. The genes are TRBV12-3 or TRBV12-4 and TRBJ2-2; 11 bases map to TRBD2. Trimming took 5 bases from V and 7 from J; bases not matched to a gene: 6. The CDR3 loop spans 15 amino acids. The CDR3 loop reads CASSLLAGAFGELFF. CDR3 DNA: TGTGCCAGCAGTCTACTAGCGGGAGCGTTCGGGGAGCTGTTTTTT.

The V call is TRBV6-1, the J call TRBJ1-5, with 12 bases that match TRBD1. With 5 bases clipped from V and 1 base from J, the junction kept 9 bases outside the gene matches. This CDR3 has 18 amino acids. The germline V gene has CDR1 MNHNS and CDR2 SASEGT. The DNA for the CDR3 is TGTGCCAGCAGTCCCGGGACAGGGGGCTGGGAAAGCAATCAGCCCCAGCATTTT. Translating it yields CASSPGTGGWESNQPQHF.

The rearrangement joins TRBV20-1 to TRBJ1-1; D might be TRBD1 (6 bases). The CDR3 has 14 residues. Looked up from germline, CDR1 is DFQATT and CDR2 is SNEGSKA (reference sequence). V was trimmed by 0 bases and J by 5 bases, leaving 13 bases between them. Here the CDR3 DNA reads TGCAGTGCTAGAGATTCCCAGGGGCTAACTGAAGCTTTCTTT. Translation: CSARDSQGLTEAFF.

As regards this clonotype: This could be a read error, since a much larger clone is one nucleotide away. The rearrangement joins TRBV10-3 to TRBJ2-7, with D maybe TRBD2 (6 bases). Germline V gene data show CDR1 as ENHRY and CDR2 as SYGVKD. The CDR3 runs 12 residues. The CDR3 DNA sequence: TGTCCCACCGGGACTGTCGCCTACGAGCAGTACTTC. This sequence encodes CPTGTVAYEQYF.

The table lists this clonotype with many counts. V is TRBV5-6 and J is TRBJ1-4; 10 nucleotides align to TRBD1. This CDR3 has 16 amino acids. With V trimmed by 1 base and J by 5 bases, 5 bases remained unmatched. The germline gives CDR1 SGHDT, CDR2 YYEEEE. This CDR3 reads CASSLQRTGGNEKLFF. CDR3 DNA sequence: TGTGCCAGCAGCTTGCAACGGACAGGGGGGAATGAAAAACTGTTTTTT.

This clonotype was counted ten times or more. The V gene is TRBV2, the J gene TRBJ2-5; 12 bases fit TRBD2. This CDR3 region has 15 residues. J gave up 4 bases and V 5 bases, and 5 bases lay outside the gene matches. The germline CDR1 and CDR2 sequences are SNHLY and FYNNEI. The CDR3 loop is CASSFPGLAGETQYF. The CDR3 DNA is TGTGCCAGCAGTTTTCCGGGACTAGCGGGAGAGACCCAGTACTTC.

This clonotype was detected a few times. The chain links TRBV9 to TRBJ2-7; 9 nucleotides align to TRBD2. This CDR3 is 15 amino acids long. The V segment lost 2 bases and the J segment 3 bases; nucleotides outside the gene matches: 6. Germline-derived CDR1 and CDR2 are SGDLS and YYNGEE. For the CDR3, the DNA is TGTGCCAGCAGCGTGGGGGCGGGAGGGAGCTACGAGCAGTACTTC. As protein: CASSVGAGGSYEQYF.

This clonotype was seen repeatedly, ten times or more. The V call is TRBV11-3, the J call TRBJ2-7; the D gene is possibly TRBD1 (6 bases). Trimming took off 1 base at V and 5 bases at J, with 18 bases between the two ends. Germline loops: CDR1 SGHNT, CDR2 YENEEA. This CDR3 has 16 amino acids. CDR3 sequence reads: CASSLGMGLGANEQYF. The CDR3 nucleotides read TGTGCCAGCAGCTTAGGAATGGGTTTGGGGGCCAACGAGCAGTACTTC.

This clonotype occurred many times. V gene TRBV6-2 or TRBV6-3 combines with J gene TRBJ2-7, with TRBD2 identical over 12 bases. Trimming at V came to 4 bases and at J to 5 bases, leaving 6 bases not matched to a gene. The CDR3 contains 15 residues. The V gene's germline CDR1 is MNHEY and CDR2 SVGEGT. CDR3 sequence (DNA): TGTGCCAGCAGTTGGCGACTAGCGGGAGTAAACGAGCAGTACTTC. Amino acids: CASSWRLAGVNEQYF.

The rearrangement uses TRBV24-1 and TRBJ1-5; no clear D. The germline V gene encodes CDR1 KGHDR and CDR2 SFDVKD. CDR3 length: 14 amino acids. V was cut by 5 bases and J by 4 bases, with 11 bases left in between. The chain's CDR3 is CATSASGRNQPQHF. The CDR3 coding sequence is TGTGCCACCAGTGCCTCCGGGAGAAATCAGCCCCAGCATTTT.

The table lists this clonotype with many counts. The rearrangement links TRBV2 to TRBJ2-5; D unresolved. Trimming stripped 7 bases from V and 0 bases from J, with 9 bases between. The V gene's germline CDR1 is SNHLY and CDR2 FYNNEI. This CDR3 region has 13 residues. CDR3: CASMLKYQETQYF. The CDR3 DNA reads TGTGCCAGCATGTTAAAGTACCAAGAGACCCAGTACTTC.

The V call is TRBV24-1, the J call TRBJ2-6; D is unclear. The CDR3 loop spans 17 amino acids. V lost 3 bases to trimming and J lost 3 bases, with 14 bases between them. In germline, CDR1 is KGHDR, CDR2 SFDVKD. The CDR3 region has the DNA TGTGCCACCAGTGATACCTACATAGGCCTTGGGGCCAACGTCCTGACTTTC. Amino acid sequence: CATSDTYIGLGANVLTF.

The chain carries TRBV19 and TRBJ2-7; the D gene is possibly TRBD1 (6 bases). The length of the CDR3 is 15 residues. Germline V gene sequence: CDR1 LNHDA, CDR2 SQIVND (reference sequence). V lost 1 base and J 0 bases, leaving 10 bases between the germline ends. In DNA, the CDR3 is TGTGCCAGTAGTATAGGGACAGACACCTCCTACGAGCAGTACTTC. Its translation is CASSIGTDTSYEQYF.

The chain recombines TRBV29-1 with TRBJ1-3; D is unresolved. This CDR3 comprises 12 residues. The ends were cut back, 4 bases at V and 0 bases at J, with 4 bases in the middle. Germline CDR1 SQVTM, CDR2 ANQGSEA. CDR3 amino acids: CSVADSGNTIYF. CDR3 nucleotide sequence: TGCAGCGTTGCAGACTCTGGAAACACCATATATTTT.

This clonotype was found many times. The chain has TRBV6-1 and TRBJ2-7; 8 bases map to TRBD2. The J segment lost 9 bases and the V segment lost 6 bases, leaving 7 bases of the junction unmatched. The CDR3 is 12 residues long. Germline V gene data show CDR1 as MNHNS and CDR2 as SASEGT. CDR3 loop: CASRSPRGGQYF. CDR3 nucleotide sequence: TGTGCCAGCAGATCACCCCGGGGGGGGCAGTACTTC.